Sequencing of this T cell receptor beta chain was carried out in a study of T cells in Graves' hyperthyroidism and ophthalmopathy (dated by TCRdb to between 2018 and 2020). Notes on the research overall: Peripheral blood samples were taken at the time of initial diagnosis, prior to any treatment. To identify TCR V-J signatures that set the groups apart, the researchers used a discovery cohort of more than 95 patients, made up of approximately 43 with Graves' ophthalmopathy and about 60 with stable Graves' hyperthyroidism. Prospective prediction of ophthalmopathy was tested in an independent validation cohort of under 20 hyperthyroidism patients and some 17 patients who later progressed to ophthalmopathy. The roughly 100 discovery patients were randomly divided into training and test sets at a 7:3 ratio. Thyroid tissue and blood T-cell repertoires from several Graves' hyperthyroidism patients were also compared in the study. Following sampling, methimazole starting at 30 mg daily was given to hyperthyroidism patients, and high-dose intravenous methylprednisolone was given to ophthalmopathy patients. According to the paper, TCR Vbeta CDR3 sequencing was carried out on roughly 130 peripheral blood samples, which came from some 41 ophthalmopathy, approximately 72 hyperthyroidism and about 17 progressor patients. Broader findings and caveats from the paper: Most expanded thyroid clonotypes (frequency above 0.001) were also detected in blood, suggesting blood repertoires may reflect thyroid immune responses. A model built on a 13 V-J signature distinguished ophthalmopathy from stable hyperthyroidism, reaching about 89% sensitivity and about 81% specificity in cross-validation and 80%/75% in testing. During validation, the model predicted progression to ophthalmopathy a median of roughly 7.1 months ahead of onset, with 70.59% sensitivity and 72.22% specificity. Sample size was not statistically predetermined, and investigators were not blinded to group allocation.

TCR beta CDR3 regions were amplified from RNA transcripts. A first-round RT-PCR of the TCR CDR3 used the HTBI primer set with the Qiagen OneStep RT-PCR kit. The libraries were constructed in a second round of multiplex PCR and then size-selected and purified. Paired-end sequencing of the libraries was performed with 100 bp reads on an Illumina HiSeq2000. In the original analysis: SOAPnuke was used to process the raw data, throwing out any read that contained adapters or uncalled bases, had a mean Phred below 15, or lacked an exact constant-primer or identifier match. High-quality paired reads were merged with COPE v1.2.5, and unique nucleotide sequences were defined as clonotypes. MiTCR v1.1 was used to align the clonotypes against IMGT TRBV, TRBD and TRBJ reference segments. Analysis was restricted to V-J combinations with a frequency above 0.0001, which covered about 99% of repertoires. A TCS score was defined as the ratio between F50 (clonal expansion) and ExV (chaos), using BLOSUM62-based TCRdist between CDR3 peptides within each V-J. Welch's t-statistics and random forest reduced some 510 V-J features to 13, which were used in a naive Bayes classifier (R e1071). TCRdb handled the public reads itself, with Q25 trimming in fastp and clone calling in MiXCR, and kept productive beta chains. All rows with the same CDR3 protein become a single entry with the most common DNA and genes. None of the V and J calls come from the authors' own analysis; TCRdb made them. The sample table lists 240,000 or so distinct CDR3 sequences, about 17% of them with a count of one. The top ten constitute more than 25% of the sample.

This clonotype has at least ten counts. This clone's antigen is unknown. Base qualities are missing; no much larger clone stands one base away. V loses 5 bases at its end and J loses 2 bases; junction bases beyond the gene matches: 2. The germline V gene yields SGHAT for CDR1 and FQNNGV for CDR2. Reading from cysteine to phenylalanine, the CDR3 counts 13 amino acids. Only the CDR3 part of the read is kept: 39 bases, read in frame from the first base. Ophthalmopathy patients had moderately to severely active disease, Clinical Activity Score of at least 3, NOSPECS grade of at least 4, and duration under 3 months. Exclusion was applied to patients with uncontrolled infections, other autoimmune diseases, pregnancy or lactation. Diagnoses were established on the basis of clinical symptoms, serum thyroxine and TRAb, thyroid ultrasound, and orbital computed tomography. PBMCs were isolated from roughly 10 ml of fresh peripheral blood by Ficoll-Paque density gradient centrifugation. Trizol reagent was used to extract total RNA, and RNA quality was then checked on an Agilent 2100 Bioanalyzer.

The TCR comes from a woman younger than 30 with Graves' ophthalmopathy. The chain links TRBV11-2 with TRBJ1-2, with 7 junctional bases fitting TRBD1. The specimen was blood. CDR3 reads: CASSEDRNYGYTF. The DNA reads TGTGCCAGCAGCGAGGACAGGAACTATGGCTACACCTTC.